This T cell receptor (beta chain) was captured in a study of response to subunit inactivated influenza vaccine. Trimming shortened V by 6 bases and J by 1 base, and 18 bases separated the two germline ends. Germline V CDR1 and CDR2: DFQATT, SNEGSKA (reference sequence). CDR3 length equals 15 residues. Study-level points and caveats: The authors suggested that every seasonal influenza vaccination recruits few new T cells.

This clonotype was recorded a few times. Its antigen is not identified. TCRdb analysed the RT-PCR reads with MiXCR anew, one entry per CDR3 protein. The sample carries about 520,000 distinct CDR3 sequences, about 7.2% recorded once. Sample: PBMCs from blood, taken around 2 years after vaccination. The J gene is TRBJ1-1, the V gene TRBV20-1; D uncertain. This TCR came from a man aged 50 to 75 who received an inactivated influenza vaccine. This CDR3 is CSANDPRQSNTEAFF. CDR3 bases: TGCAGTGCCAACGACCCTCGACAATCGAACACTGAAGCTTTCTTT.